The rows below give T cell receptor beta chains drawn from one sample of a study of T cells after yellow fever vaccination. TCRdb re-analysed the 5' RACE reads in MiXCR, keeping a single row per CDR3 protein. The sample comprises about 130,000 distinct CDR3 sequences, 6% to 8% of which are singletons, and approximately 2.7% rests with the top ten. This sample comprised CD4+ T cells sorted from PBMCs, obtained roughly 10 days after the first yellow fever vaccination. The receptor source for this set is a man aged 18 to 29 who received the YFV17D yellow fever vaccine. The CDR3 runs from the conserved cysteine through the conserved F or W. The D gene is left open where the match is weak. Part of the rows lack a size; the others show once, few, many or a class for expanded clones.

j_call clone_size d_call v_call cdr3_nt cdr3_aa
TRBJ2-3 many TRBD2 TRBV7-9 TGTGCCAGCAGCTTCTTAGCGGGGGGGAGCACAGATACGCAGTATTTT CASSFLAGGSTDTQYF
TRBJ1-4 many . TRBV30 TGTGCCTGGACCGACCGGACGGTGGGAGGGGAAAAACTGTTTTTT CAWTDRTVGGEKLFF
TRBJ1-6 . . TRBV6-5 TGTGCCAGCAGTTACGGGATAACAGGGATTTTGTATAATTCACCCCTCCACTTT CASSYGITGILYNSPLHF
TRBJ2-5 many . TRBV6-5 TGTGCCAGCAGTTACTCGAATCCGGCAGGGGGGATTAAGGAGACCCAGTACTTC CASSYSNPAGGIKETQYF
TRBJ2-3 few TRBD2 TRBV18 TGTGCCAGCTCACCGCTAGCGGGGTCGACTAGCACAGATACGCAGTATTTT CASSPLAGSTSTDTQYF
TRBJ1-1 many . TRBV4-1 TGCGCCAGCAGCCAAGTGATACCAAGGGGCACTGAAGCTTTCTTT CASSQVIPRGTEAFF
TRBJ2-1 many . TRBV20-1 TGCAGTGCTGAGCTTGTCTCTGGTGAGCAGTTCTTC CSAELVSGEQFF
TRBJ2-3 many TRBD1 TRBV4-1 TGCGCCAGCAGCCTAACCGGGACAGGAGGGGTAGATACGCAGTATTTT CASSLTGTGGVDTQYF
TRBJ2-1 many TRBD2 TRBV2 TGTGCCAGCAGTGGCGGGGGGGCCTCCTTTAGCTCCTACAATGAGCAGTTCTTC CASSGGGASFSSYNEQFF
TRBJ2-7 many TRBD1 TRBV7-2 TGTGCCAGCAGCTCAGACTGGACAGGGTTCCGCTACGAGCAGTACTTC CASSSDWTGFRYEQYF
TRBJ1-1 many . TRBV5-1 TGCGCCAGCAGTTCTAGGCACCTTCAGGGAATGAACACTGAAGCTTTCTTT CASSSRHLQGMNTEAFF
TRBJ1-2 many . TRBV3-1 TGTGCCAGCAGCCAGCAGACTCGTCTGGGGGGCTACACCTTC CASSQQTRLGGYTF
TRBJ2-1 few . TRBV5-1 TGCGCCAGCAGCTTGGCACCGAGGGGGGGCCGGAACAATGAGCAGTTCTTC CASSLAPRGGRNNEQFF
TRBJ2-1 few . TRBV20-1 TGCAGTGCTAGAGCTGCGGCCAGGGGCAATGAGCAGTTCTTC CSARAAARGNEQFF
TRBJ1-2 many . TRBV4-2 TGTGCCAGCAGCCAAGATCGCGGGGACTATGGCTACACCTTC CASSQDRGDYGYTF
TRBJ2-3 few . TRBV6-5 TGTGCCAGCAGTTATTCGGCTGCGACTAGGGGCACAGATACGCAGTATTTT CASSYSAATRGTDTQYF
TRBJ1-3 . . TRBV5-1 TGCGCCAGCAGCTTGGAGATGGGGGGAAACACCATATATTTT CASSLEMGGNTIYF
TRBJ2-3 many . TRBV14 TGTGCCAGCAGCCCCCAAGCGAGAAGCACAGATACGCAGTATTTT CASSPQARSTDTQYF
TRBJ1-6 many . TRBV7-2 TGTGCCAGCAGCCTAGATTGGGGCAAAAGGGCACCCCTCCACTTT CASSLDWGKRAPLHF
TRBJ2-1 few TRBD1 TRBV7-9 TGTGCCAGCAGCTTAGGGTGGGACAGACAAGACAATGAGCAGTTCTTC CASSLGWDRQDNEQFF
TRBJ1-1 many . TRBV18 TGTGCCAGCTCACTCAGGGGAGGGTGGACTGAAGCTTTCTTT CASSLRGGWTEAFF
TRBJ2-3 many TRBD2 TRBV29-1 TGCAGCGTTGCTGGGACTAGCGGTCGCACAGATACGCAGTATTTT CSVAGTSGRTDTQYF
TRBJ2-2 many . TRBV9 TGTGCCAGCAGCGTAGAAAGGGAATTCTACACCGGGGAGCTGTTTTTT CASSVEREFYTGELFF
TRBJ2-7 many TRBD1 TRBV7-9 TGTGCCAGCAGCCCTCTAATCCGGGACAGGGTCCGTGACGAGCAGTACTTC CASSPLIRDRVRDEQYF
TRBJ2-3 . . TRBV20-1 TGCAGTGCTATAAATTTTGGCGATACGCAGTATTTT CSAINFGDTQYF
TRBJ2-1 many TRBD1 TRBV7-9 TGTGCCAGCAGTGACAGGGCCTACTACAATGAGCAGTTCTTC CASSDRAYYNEQFF
TRBJ2-3 many TRBD1 TRBV6-2/TRBV6-3 TGTGCCAGCAGTACCGGGACAGGGGGAGCAGATACGCAGTATTTT CASSTGTGGADTQYF
TRBJ2-7 many TRBD2 TRBV20-1 TGCAGTGCTAGTTGGGAGGGATCGGGTGTACACGAGCAGTACTTC CSASWEGSGVHEQYF
TRBJ2-6 many TRBD1 TRBV5-6 TGTGCCAGCAGCTTGACCACAGGGGGCCTCTCTGGGGCCAACGTCCTGACTTTC CASSLTTGGLSGANVLTF
TRBJ2-3 many TRBD2 TRBV6-5 TGTGCCAGCAGTTACTCACCTAGCGGGGGCACAGATACGCAGTATTTT CASSYSPSGGTDTQYF
TRBJ2-5 many . TRBV7-6 TGTGCCAGCAGCCGGGGCGGGTTTGAGGGAGAGACCCAGTACTTC CASSRGGFEGETQYF
TRBJ2-4 many . TRBV20-1 TGCAGCTACGCGGGACTAGCCAAAAACATTCAGTACTTC CSYAGLAKNIQYF
TRBJ1-2 many . TRBV11-2 TGTGCCAGCAGCGTTGAAAGGGGCTACTATGGCTACACCTTC CASSVERGYYGYTF
TRBJ2-4 many . TRBV11-1 TGTGCCAGCAGCTTAGCGCCCCCGGGGCAGGGCGAAAACATTCAGTACTTC CASSLAPPGQGENIQYF
TRBJ1-2 many TRBD1 TRBV20-1 TGCAGTGCTAGAGGGGCAGGGGGATCTGGCTACACCTTC CSARGAGGSGYTF
TRBJ1-2 many . TRBV24-1 TGTGCCACCAGTCTTGAAGGCTATGGCTACACCTTC CATSLEGYGYTF
TRBJ1-2 many . TRBV6-5 TGTGCCAGCAGCCCCGACGCAGGGGCCGGCTACACCTTC CASSPDAGAGYTF
TRBJ2-2 many . TRBV5-8 TGTGCCAGCAGCTTGGGACCAAGGACAACCGGGGAGCTGTTTTTT CASSLGPRTTGELFF
TRBJ2-3 many TRBD2 TRBV5-1 TGCGCCAGCAGCTTGGAAGCGGGGGGCCCTAGCACAGATACGCAGTATTTT CASSLEAGGPSTDTQYF
TRBJ2-3 many TRBD2 TRBV27 TGTGCCAGTTCCGTTGTAGCGGGGATTGTTAATACGCAGTATTTT CASSVVAGIVNTQYF
TRBJ2-3 few . TRBV4-2 TGTGCCAGCAGGAGGGGACCGGCGGGGCACACAGATACGCAGTATTTT CASRRGPAGHTDTQYF
TRBJ2-3 many TRBD1 TRBV3-1 TGTGCCAGCAGCCAACAGGGGGAAGATACGCAGTATTTT CASSQQGEDTQYF
TRBJ2-1 many . TRBV24-1 TGTGCCACCAGTGATGCGAGGGGGAGCATCTACAATGAGCAGTTCTTC CATSDARGSIYNEQFF
TRBJ2-1 many . TRBV11-1 TGTGCCAGCAGCCATGTTGCGGGGGCTTTTTACAATGAGCAGTTCTTC CASSHVAGAFYNEQFF
TRBJ1-5 many TRBD1 TRBV7-2 TGTGCCAGCAGCAACACGGCAGGGGGACGCAATCAGCCCCAGCATTTT CASSNTAGGRNQPQHF
TRBJ2-5 many . TRBV20-1 TGCAGTGCTAGAGCTGGACAGCCGGAGACCCAGTACTTC CSARAGQPETQYF
TRBJ2-5 many . TRBV5-1 TGCGCCAGCAGCTTGGCTGAACTTACGGGCCCCGCGGAGACCCAGTACTTC CASSLAELTGPAETQYF
TRBJ2-1 many . TRBV20-1 TGCAGTGCTAGAGAATTAGATTCCTCCTACAATGAGCAGTTCTTC CSARELDSSYNEQFF
TRBJ2-2 many . TRBV12-3/TRBV12-4 TGTGCCAGCAGTTTATGGGTTAACACCGGGGAGCTGTTTTTT CASSLWVNTGELFF
TRBJ2-2 many . TRBV6-6 TGTGCCAGCAGTTATCCGGGCACCGGGGAGCTGTTTTTT CASSYPGTGELFF